This TCR beta chain was sequenced for a study of T cells in Graves' hyperthyroidism and ophthalmopathy. From RNA transcripts, TCR beta CDR3 regions were amplified. Initially, a first-round RT-PCR of the TCR CDR3 employed the HTBI primer set. One entry per CDR3 protein, called by TCRdb with MiXCR from the multiplex PCR reads. This repertoire shows 300,000 to 500,000 distinct CDR3 sequences, about 14% found once; its top ten account for 25% to 30%. On this clonotype itself: The target antigen is unknown.

Study results and caveats: The authors' 13 V-J model separated ophthalmopathy from stable hyperthyroidism.

The CDR3 has 14 residues. Looked up from germline, CDR1 is SNHLY and CDR2 is FYNNEI. V gave up 4 bases and J gave up 3 bases, with 13 bases separating them. Diagnosis rested on symptoms, serum thyroxine and TRAb, thyroid ultrasound, and orbital computed tomography. This chain uses TRBV2 with TRBJ2-7; possibly TRBD1 for D (5 bases). Sequencing was performed on blood. The origin of this receptor is a man aged 50 to 60 with Graves' ophthalmopathy. The DNA of the CDR3 is TGTGCCAGCAGTGGCCCGGGCAGGGACTACGAGCAGTACTTC. It yields the protein CASSGPGRDYEQYF.